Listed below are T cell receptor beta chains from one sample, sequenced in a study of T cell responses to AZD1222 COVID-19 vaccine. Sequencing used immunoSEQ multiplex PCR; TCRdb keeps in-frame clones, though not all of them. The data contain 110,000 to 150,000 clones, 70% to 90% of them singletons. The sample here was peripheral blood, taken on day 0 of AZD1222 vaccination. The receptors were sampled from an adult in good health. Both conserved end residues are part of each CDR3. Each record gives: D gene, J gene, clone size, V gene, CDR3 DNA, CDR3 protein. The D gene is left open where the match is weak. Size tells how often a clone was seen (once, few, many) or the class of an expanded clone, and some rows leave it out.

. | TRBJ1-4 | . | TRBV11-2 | TGTGCCAGCAAGGGGCCCGGCGGGGGAAAACTGTTTTTT | CASKGPGGGKLFF
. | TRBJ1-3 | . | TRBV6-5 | TGTGCCAGCAGCCGAGGAGTACTAGCTGGAAACACCATATATTTT | CASSRGVLAGNTIYF
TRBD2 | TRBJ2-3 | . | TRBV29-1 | TGCAGCGTTGAAGATTTTAGGCCGCGGGAGGGCGCAGATACGCAGTATTTT | CSVEDFRPREGADTQYF
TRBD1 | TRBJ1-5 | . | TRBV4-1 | TGCGCCAGCAGCCAAGGACAGGGGAAACAGCCCCAGCATTTT | CASSQGQGKQPQHF
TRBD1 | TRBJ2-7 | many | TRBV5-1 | TGCGCCAGCAGCCAAGAGGGACAGGCTAGCTCCTACGAGCAGTACTTC | CASSQEGQASSYEQYF
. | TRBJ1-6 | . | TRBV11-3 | TGTGCCAGCAGCTTAGGCGAGAGATCACCCCTCCACTTT | CASSLGERSPLHF
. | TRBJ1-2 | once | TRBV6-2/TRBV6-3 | TGTGCCAGCAGTTACTCGATTACCTATGGCTACACCTTC | CASSYSITYGYTF
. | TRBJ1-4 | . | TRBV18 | TGTGCCAGCAGAGGGCAAGACGAAAAACTGTTTTTT | CASRGQDEKLFF
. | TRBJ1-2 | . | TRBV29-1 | TGCAGCGTCCCCAGGGGAACTGGCTACACCTTC | CSVPRGTGYTF
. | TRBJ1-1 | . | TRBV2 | TGTGCCAGCAGTGTACAGGGTGGTGGCACTGAAGCTTTCTTT | CASSVQGGGTEAFF
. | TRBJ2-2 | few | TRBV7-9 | TGTGCCAGCAGCCCCCTGGGCCGCGGACAGACGTTGAACACCGGGGAGCTGTTTTTT | CASSPLGRGQTLNTGELFF
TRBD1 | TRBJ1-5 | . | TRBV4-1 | TGCGCCAGCAGCCAAGAAGGAGGAGGGGGCACTCAGCCCCAGCATTTT | CASSQEGGGGTQPQHF
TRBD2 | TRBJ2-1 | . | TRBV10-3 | TGTGCCATCGGGGGACTAGCGGGAGAGGAAGGCAATGAGCAGTTCTTC | CAIGGLAGEEGNEQFF
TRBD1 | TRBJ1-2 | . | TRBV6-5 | TGTGCCAGCAGCCACCGCGGGACAGACTATGGCTACACCTTC | CASSHRGTDYGYTF
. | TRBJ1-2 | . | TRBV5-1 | TGCGCCAGCAGCCGGGACACATCAGGCTATGGCTACACCTTC | CASSRDTSGYGYTF
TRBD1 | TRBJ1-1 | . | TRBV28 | TGTGCCAGCAGTCCCCGACAGGGAAAGGGCACTGAAGCTTTCTTT | CASSPRQGKGTEAFF
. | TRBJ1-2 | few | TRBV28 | TGTGCCAGCAGCCTGGCCGGGACTTATGGCTACACCTTC | CASSLAGTYGYTF
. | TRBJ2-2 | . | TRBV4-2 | TGTGCCAGCAGCCACCCCCAAGGACGGGAGCTGAACACCGGGGAGCTGTTTTTT | CASSHPQGRELNTGELFF
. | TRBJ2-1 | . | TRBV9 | TGTGCCAGCAGCCCATCCGGGACTGTTTACAACAATGAGCAGTTCTTC | CASSPSGTVYNNEQFF
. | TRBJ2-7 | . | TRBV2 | TGTGCCAGCAGTGAAGAGAACTCCTACGAGCAGTACTTC | CASSEENSYEQYF
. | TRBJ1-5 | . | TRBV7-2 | TGTGCCAGCAGCTTAGACTATAATCAGCCCCAGCATTTT | CASSLDYNQPQHF
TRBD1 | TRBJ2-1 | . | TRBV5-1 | TGCGCCAGCAGCTTAAGACAGGGCCGGAGGTACAATGAGCAGTTCTTC | CASSLRQGRRYNEQFF
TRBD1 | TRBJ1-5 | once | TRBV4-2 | TGTGCCAGCAGCCAAGATGGTAACCGACAGGGTGGCAATCAGCCCCAGCATTTT | CASSQDGNRQGGNQPQHF
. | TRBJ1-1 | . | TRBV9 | TGTGCCAGCAGCGTAGATATGACGGAAGCTTTCTTT | CASSVDMTEAFF
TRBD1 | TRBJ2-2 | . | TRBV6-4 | TGTGCCAGCAGCCGACAGGGGGGCACCGGGGAGCTGTTTTTT | CASSRQGGTGELFF
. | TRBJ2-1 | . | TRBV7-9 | TGTGCCAGCAGCCCGGGTGGGAATGAGCAGTTCTTC | CASSPGGNEQFF
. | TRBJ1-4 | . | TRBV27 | TGTGCCAGCAGCTTTGGGGAGGGAAAACTGTTTTTT | CASSFGEGKLFF
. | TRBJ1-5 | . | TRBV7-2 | TGTGCCAGCAGCAGCCGCCTTGATCAGCCCCAGCATTTT | CASSSRLDQPQHF
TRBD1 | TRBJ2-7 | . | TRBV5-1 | TGCGCCAGCAGCTTGTTACAGGGGGCCTTTAACTACGAGCAGTACTTC | CASSLLQGAFNYEQYF
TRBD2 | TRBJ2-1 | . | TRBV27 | TGTGCCAGCAGTTCGTACTCCGGACTAGCGGGAGGACTGGGGTTCTTC | CASSSYSGLAGGLGFF
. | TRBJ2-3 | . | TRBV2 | TGTGCCAGCCGGGAATACACAGATACGCAGTATTTT | CASREYTDTQYF
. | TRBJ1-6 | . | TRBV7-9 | TGTGCCAGCAGCTCGGGGAATTCACCCCTCCACTTT | CASSSGNSPLHF
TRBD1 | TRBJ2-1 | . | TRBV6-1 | TGTGCCAGCAGTGAGTGGGACAGGGTCAATGAGCAGTTCTTC | CASSEWDRVNEQFF
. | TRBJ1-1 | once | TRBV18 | TGTGCCAGCTCACCTGGAATCTACGGGGCTTTAGACACTGAAGCTTTCTTT | CASSPGIYGALDTEAFF
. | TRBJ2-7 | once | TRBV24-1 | TGTGCCACCAGTGATATAGGGGAGAGTTACGAGCAGTACTTC | CATSDIGESYEQYF
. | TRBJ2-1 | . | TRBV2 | TGTGCCAGCAGTGGAGCCCCTTTATCTTACAATGAGCAGTTCTTC | CASSGAPLSYNEQFF
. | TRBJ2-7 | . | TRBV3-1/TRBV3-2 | TGTGCCAGCAGCCTGCTGGGGGGGCGCGGCGACGAGCAGTACTTC | CASSLLGGRGDEQYF
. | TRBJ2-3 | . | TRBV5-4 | TGTGCCAGCAGCTTGCGGGGACTCCTAAACGCAGATACGCAGTATTTT | CASSLRGLLNADTQYF
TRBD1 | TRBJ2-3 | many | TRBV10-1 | TGCGCCAGCAGCCGGGACAGGGGACCAGATACGCAGTATTTT | CASSRDRGPDTQYF
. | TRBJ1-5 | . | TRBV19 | TGTGCCAGTAGCGCTGGTCAGCCCCAGCATTTT | CASSAGQPQHF
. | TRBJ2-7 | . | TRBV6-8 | TGTGCCAGCAAACGGGGCCTAACCTACGAGCAGTACTTC | CASKRGLTYEQYF